This T cell receptor beta chain was obtained from a study of blood T cell repertoires in COVID-19. Study in general: Acute and convalescent COVID-19 samples came from the United States, Italy and Spain. T cells, B-cell-depleted T cells, or PBMCs provided the cDNA or gDNA that served as material.

Per the original methods: Scientists estimated how many nucleated cells there were by amplifying reference gene primers. TCRdb's table, derived via immunoSEQ multiplex PCR, lists solely in-frame clones and lacks some. V, J and clone size are taken as reported in that table, and D and trimming were inferred from the DNA itself. This table holds a few hundred thousand clones, about 87% found once. Trimming at V came to 0 bases and at J to 6 bases, leaving 3 bases not matched to a gene. The CDR3 is 15 residues long. Germline loops: CDR1 LGHNA, CDR2 YNFKEQ. The sequencing sample was made of peripheral blood. The chain links TRBV4-2 to TRBJ1-2; the match to TRBD1 covers 11 bases. This receptor was identified in a woman in her 30s who had recovered from COVID-19. The CDR3 sequence is CASSQDKGQGDGYTF. The CDR3 bases are TGTGCCAGCAGCCAAGATAAGGGACAGGGGGATGGCTACACCTTC.